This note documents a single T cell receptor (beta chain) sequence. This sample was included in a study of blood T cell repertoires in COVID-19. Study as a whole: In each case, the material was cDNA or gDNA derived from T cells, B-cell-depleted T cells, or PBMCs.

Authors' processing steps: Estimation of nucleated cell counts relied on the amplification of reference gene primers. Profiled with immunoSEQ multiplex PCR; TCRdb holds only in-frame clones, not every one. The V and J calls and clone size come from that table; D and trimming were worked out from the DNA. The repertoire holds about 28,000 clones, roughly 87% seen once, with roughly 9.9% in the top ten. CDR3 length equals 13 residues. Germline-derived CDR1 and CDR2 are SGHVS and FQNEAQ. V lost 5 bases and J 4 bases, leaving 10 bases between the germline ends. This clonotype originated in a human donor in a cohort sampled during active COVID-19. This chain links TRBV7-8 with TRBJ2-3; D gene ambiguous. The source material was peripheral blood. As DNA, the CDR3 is TGTGCCAGCAGCCCGGAGAGCCCAGATACGCAGTATTTT. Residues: CASSPESPDTQYF.